The text below deals with one T cell receptor beta chain. Repertoires were generated with immunoSEQ multiplex PCR, while TCRdb's copy carries only in-frame clones and drops some. The sample contains tens of thousands of clones, roughly 90% of which appear only once. The sample originates from a study of T cell responses to AZD1222 COVID-19 vaccine. V lost 8 bases, J lost 4 bases, and 11 bases lay in between. Germline values: CDR1 SGHAT, CDR2 FQNNGV. The CDR3 spans 12 residues. The material was peripheral blood, obtained 28 days after the second AZD1222 dose. The clonotype comes from an adult who received the AZD1222 COVID-19 vaccine. The genes are TRBV11-2 and TRBJ2-5; weak D call: TRBD2 (7 bases). CDR3: CASGGAGETQYF. CDR3 in DNA: TGTGCCAGCGGGGGGGCGGGAGAGACCCAGTACTTC. The variable domain in full, with the rest retrieved from reference TRBV11-2 and TRBJ2-5, is EAGVAQSPRYKIIEKRQSVAFWCNPISGHATLYWYQQILGQGPKLLIQFQNNGVVDDSQLPKDRFSAERLKGVDSTLKIQPAKLEDSAVYLCASGGAGETQYFGPGTRLLVL.